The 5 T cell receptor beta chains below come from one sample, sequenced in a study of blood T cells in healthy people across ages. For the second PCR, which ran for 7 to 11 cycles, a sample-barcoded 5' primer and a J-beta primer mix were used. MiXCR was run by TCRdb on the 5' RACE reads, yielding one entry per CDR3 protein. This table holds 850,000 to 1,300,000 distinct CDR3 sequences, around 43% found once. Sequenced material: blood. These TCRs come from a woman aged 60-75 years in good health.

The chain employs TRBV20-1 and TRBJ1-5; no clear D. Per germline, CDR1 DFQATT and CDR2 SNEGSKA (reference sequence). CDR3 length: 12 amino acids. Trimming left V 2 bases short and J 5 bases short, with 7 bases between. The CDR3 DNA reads TGCAGTGCTAGACAAACCCATCAGCCCCAGCATTTT. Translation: CSARQTHQPQHF.

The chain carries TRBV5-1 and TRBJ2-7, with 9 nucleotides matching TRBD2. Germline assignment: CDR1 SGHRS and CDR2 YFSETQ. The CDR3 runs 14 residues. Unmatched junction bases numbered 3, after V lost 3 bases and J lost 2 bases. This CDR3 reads CASSWREGAYEQYF. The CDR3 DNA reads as TGCGCCAGCAGCTGGCGGGAGGGGGCCTACGAGCAGTACTTC.

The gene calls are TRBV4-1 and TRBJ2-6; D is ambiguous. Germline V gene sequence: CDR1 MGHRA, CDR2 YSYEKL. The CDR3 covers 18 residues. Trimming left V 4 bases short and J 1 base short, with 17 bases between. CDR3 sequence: CASSPFAGRLSGANVLTF. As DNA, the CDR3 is TGCGCCAGCAGCCCATTCGCAGGTCGACTGTCTGGGGCCAACGTCCTGACTTTC.

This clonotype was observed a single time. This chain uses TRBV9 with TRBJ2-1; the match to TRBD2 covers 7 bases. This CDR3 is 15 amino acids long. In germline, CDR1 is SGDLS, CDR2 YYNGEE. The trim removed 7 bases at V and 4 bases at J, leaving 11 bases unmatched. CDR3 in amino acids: CASGPGLVGYNEQFF. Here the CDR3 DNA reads TGTGCCAGCGGCCCCGGACTAGTGGGGTACAATGAGCAGTTCTTC. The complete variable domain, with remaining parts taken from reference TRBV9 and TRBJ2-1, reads DSGVTQTPKHLITATGQRVTLRCSPRSGDLSVYWYQQSLDQGLQFLIQYYNGEERAKGNILERFSAQQFPDLHSELNLSSLELGDSALYFCASGPGLVGYNEQFFGPGTRLTVL.

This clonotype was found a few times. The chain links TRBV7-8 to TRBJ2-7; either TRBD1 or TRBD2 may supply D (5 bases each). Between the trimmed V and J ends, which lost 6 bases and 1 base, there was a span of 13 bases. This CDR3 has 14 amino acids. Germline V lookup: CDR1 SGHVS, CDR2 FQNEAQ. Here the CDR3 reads CASRPGPNSYEQYF. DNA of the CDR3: TGTGCCAGCAGACCGGGACCTAATTCCTACGAGCAGTACTTC.